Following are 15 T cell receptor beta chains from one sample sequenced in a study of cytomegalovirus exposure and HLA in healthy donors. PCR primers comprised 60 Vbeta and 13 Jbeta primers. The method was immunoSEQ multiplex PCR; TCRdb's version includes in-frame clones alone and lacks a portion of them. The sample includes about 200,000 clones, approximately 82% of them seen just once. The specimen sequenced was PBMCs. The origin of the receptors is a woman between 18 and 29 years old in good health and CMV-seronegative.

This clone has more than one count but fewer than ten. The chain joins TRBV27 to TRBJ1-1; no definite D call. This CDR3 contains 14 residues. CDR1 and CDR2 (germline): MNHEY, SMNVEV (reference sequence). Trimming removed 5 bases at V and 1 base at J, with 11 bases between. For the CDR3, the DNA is TGTGCCAGCAGTCCCTTGACGGGGAACACTGAAGCTTTCTTT. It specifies CASSPLTGNTEAFF.

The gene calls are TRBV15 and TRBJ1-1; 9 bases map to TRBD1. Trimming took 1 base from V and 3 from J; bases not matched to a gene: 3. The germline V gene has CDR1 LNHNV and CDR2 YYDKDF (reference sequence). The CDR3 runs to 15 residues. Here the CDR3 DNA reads TGTGCCACCAGCAGAGTGGACAGGGGAGACACTGAAGCTTTCTTT. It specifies CATSRVDRGDTEAFF.

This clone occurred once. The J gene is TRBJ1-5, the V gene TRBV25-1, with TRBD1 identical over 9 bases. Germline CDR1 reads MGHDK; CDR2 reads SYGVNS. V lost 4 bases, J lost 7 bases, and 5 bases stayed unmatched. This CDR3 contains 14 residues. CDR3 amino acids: CASSGGTGRQPQHF. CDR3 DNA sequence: TGTGCCAGCAGTGGGGGGACAGGGCGGCAGCCCCAGCATTTT.

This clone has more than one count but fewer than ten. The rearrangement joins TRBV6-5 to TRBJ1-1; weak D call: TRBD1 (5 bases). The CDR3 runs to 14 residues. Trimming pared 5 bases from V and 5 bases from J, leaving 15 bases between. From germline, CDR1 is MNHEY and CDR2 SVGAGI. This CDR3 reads CASSPGGLRTEAFF. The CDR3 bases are TGTGCCAGCAGTCCCGGGGGGTTACGGACTGAAGCTTTCTTT.

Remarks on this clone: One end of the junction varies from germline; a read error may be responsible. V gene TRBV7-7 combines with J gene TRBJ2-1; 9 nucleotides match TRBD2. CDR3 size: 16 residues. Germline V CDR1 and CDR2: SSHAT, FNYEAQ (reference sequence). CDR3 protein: CASSLSGLAKYNEQFF. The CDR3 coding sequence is TGTGCTAGCAGCTTATCGGGACTAGCAAAATACAATGAGCAGTTCTTC.

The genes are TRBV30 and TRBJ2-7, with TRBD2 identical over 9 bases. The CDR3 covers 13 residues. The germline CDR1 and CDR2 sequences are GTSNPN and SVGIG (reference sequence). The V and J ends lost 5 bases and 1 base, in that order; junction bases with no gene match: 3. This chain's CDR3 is CAWGSGSSYEQYV. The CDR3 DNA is TGTGCCTGGGGTAGCGGGAGTTCCTACGAGCAGTACGTC.

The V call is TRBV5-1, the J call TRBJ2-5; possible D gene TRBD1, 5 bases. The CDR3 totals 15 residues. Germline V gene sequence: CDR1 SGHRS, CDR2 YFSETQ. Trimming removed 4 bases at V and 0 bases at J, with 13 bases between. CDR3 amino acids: CASSLSGMYQETQYF. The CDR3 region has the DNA TGCGCCAGCAGCCTCTCAGGGATGTACCAAGAGACCCAGTACTTC.

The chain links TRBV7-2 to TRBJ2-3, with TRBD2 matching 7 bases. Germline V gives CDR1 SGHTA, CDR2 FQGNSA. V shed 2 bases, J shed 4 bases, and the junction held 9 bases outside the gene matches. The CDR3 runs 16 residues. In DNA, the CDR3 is TGTGCCAGCAGCTTAAAGGCGGGAGCCCCATCAGATACGCAGTATTTT. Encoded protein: CASSLKAGAPSDTQYF.

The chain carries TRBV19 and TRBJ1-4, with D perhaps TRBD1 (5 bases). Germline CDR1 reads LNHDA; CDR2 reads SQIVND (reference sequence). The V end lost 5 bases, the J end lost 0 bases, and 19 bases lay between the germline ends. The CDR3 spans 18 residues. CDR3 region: CASSPFGGDVATNEKLFF. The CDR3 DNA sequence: TGTGCCAGTAGTCCTTTCGGGGGTGACGTAGCAACTAATGAAAAACTGTTTTTT. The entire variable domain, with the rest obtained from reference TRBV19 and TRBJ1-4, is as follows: DGGITQSPKYLFRKEGQNVTLSCEQNLNHDAMYWYRQDPGQGLRLIYYSQIVNDFQKGDIAEGYSVSREKKESFPLTVTSAQKNPTAFYLCASSPFGGDVATNEKLFFGSGTQLSVL.

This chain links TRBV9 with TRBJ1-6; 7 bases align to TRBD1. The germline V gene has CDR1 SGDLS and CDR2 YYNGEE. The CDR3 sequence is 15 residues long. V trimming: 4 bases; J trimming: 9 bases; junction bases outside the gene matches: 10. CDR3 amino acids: CASSRSTGVGSPLHF. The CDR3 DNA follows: TGTGCCAGCAGCAGATCAACAGGGGTAGGTTCACCCCTCCACTTT.

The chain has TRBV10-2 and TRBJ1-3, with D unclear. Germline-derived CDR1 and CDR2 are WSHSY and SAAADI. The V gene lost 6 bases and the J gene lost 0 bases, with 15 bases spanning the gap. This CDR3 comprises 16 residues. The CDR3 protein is CASRSEMAVSGNTIYF. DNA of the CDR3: TGCGCCAGCAGGTCTGAAATGGCGGTCTCTGGAAACACCATATATTTT.

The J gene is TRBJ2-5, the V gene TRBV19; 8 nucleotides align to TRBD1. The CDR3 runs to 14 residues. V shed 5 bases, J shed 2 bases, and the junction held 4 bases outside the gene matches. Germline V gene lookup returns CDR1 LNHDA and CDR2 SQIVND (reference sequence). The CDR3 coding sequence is TGTGCCAGTAGTCACGGACAGGGTCAAGAGACCCAGTACTTC. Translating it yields CASSHGQGQETQYF.

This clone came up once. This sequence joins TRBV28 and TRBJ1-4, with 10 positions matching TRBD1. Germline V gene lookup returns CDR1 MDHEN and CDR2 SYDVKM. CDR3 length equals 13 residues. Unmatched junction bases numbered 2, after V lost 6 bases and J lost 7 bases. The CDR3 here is CASRGQGREKLFF. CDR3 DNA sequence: TGTGCCAGCAGGGGACAGGGGCGTGAAAAACTGTTTTTT.

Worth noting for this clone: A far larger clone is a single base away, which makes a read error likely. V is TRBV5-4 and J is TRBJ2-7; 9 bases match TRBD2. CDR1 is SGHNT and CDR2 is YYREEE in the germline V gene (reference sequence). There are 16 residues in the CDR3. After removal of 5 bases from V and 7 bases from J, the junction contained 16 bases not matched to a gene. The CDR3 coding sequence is TGTGCCAGCAGTACTGGGGCTAGCGGGACTCCGAGGGAGCAGTACTTC. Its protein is CASSTGASGTPREQYF.

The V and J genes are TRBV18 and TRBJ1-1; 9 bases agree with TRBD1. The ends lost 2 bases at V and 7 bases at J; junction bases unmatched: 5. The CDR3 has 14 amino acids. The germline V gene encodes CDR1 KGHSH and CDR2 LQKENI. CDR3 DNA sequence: TGTGCCAGCTCACCATCGGGACAGGGTCGTGAAGCTTTCTTT. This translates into CASSPSGQGREAFF.